This TCR beta chain was profiled in a study of T cell repertoires in cytomegalovirus infection. As for the study in general: Public TCR beta signatures indicated both CMV infection and matching HLA type. Study-level findings and limits: What dominated the ex vivo response were HLA-C-restricted CMV-specific TCR beta clonotypes.

TCRdb recomputed calls from the reads with MiXCR, one row per CDR3 protein. Of 50,000 to 55,000 distinct CDR3 sequences listed, over 15% are singletons. The V and J ends lost 6 bases and 4 bases, in that order; junction bases with no gene match: 3. Germline CDR1 and CDR2: SNHLY and FYNNEI. This CDR3 is 15 amino acids long. In its sample, this clonotype was seen a few times. Its specificity is not known. This receptor was taken from a human donor in good health (CMV status not recorded). Some clones in this sample may be carry-over from other donors' samples. This rearrangement joins TRBV2 to TRBJ2-5; 15 bases agree with TRBD2. Sequences were derived from CD8+ T cells from cultured PBMCs, sampled from culture after CMV antigen stimulation. The CDR3 coding sequence is TGTGCCAGCAGGGGACTAGCGGGAGGTGCAGAGACCCAGTACTTC. Amino acid sequence: CASRGLAGGAETQYF.